Shown below are 10 T cell receptor beta chains from a single sample sequenced in a study of T cells in localized non-small cell lung cancer. TCRdb's table, derived via immunoSEQ multiplex PCR, lists solely in-frame clones and lacks some. Here the sample spans about 24,000 clones, 75% to 90% being singletons. This material consisted of peripheral blood, taken before any cancer treatment. The source of these receptors is a male donor older than 55 with stage II squamous cell lung carcinoma.

About this clone itself: A read error may produce the germline difference seen at one junction end. The chain is built from TRBV11-2 and TRBJ1-1; D ambiguous. Germline assignment: CDR1 SGHAT and CDR2 FQNNGV. The CDR3 is 14 residues long. CDR3 nucleotides: TGTGCCAGCAGTTTAGCACAACAGAACACTGAAGCTTTCTTT. This sequence encodes CASSLAQQNTEAFF.

The J gene is TRBJ1-1, the V gene TRBV18, with D perhaps TRBD1 (5 bases). The CDR3 consists of 15 residues. The V end lost 3 bases, the J end lost 2 bases, and 13 bases lay between the germline ends. The germline CDR1 and CDR2 sequences are KGHSH and LQKENI. DNA for the CDR3: TGTGCCAGCTCACCGAGCCGGGACCTCAACACTGAAGCTTTCTTT. It translates to CASSPSRDLNTEAFF.

This clone showed up just a few times. CDR3 sequence (DNA): TGTGCCAGCAGCGTAGAAGGTAGCGGGATAGACCAGTACTTC. Translating gives CASSVEGSGIDQYF. The genes are TRBV9 and TRBJ2-5; the match to TRBD2 covers 8 bases. Germline V gives CDR1 SGDLS, CDR2 YYNGEE. V lost 0 bases to trimming and J lost 10 bases; unmatched junction nucleotides: 8. This CDR3 has 14 amino acids.

The chain employs TRBV28 and TRBJ1-2; possible D gene TRBD1, 5 bases. V was clipped by 6 bases and J by 7 bases, with 9 bases between them. CDR1 is MDHEN and CDR2 is SYDVKM in the germline V gene. The CDR3 is made up of 11 amino acids. The CDR3 DNA follows: TGTGCCAGCAGAGGGACTCCTGGCTACACCTTC. Its protein product is CASRGTPGYTF.

This rearrangement joins TRBV5-5 to TRBJ1-4; D is perhaps TRBD1 (5 bases). Per germline, CDR1 SGHKS and CDR2 YYEKEE (reference sequence). This CDR3 is built from 14 residues. Trimming cost V 5 bases and J 5 bases, with 13 bases left between them. The CDR3 spells CASSSGTVNEKLFF. The DNA for the CDR3 is TGTGCCAGCAGTAGCGGGACGGTGAATGAAAAACTGTTTTTT.

The chain recombines TRBV5-8 with TRBJ1-5; no definite D call. The CDR3 loop spans 12 amino acids. CDR1 and CDR2 (germline): SGHTS, YDEGEE. Trimming cost V 1 base and J 6 bases, with 5 bases left between them. The CDR3 region has the DNA TGTGCCAGCAGCTTGACCTTTCAGCCCCAGCATTTT. Its translation is CASSLTFQPQHF.

The chain links TRBV9 to TRBJ2-7, with TRBD1 as a possible D gene (6 bases). The V gene's germline CDR1 is SGDLS and CDR2 YYNGEE. Trimming shortened V by 2 bases and J by 5 bases, and 14 bases separated the two germline ends. CDR3 length equals 14 residues. CDR3 in amino acids: CASSVSGAADEQYF. DNA for the CDR3: TGTGCCAGCAGCGTGTCAGGGGCGGCGGACGAGCAGTACTTC.

The J gene is TRBJ2-3, the V gene TRBV13; D not certain. The V and J ends lost 7 bases and 1 base respectively, with 15 bases between them. CDR3 size: 15 residues. Germline V gene lookup returns CDR1 PRHDT and CDR2 FYEKMQ (reference sequence). As DNA, the CDR3 is TGTGCCAGCACCCCTAGGAGTCTCGGCACAGATACGCAGTATTTT. Its translation: CASTPRSLGTDTQYF.

V gene TRBV28 combines with J gene TRBJ1-4; weak D call: TRBD1 (6 bases). This CDR3 region has 13 residues. Trimming removed 10 bases from V and 4 bases from J, with 13 bases in between. The germline V gene has CDR1 MDHEN and CDR2 SYDVKM. CDR3 sequence: CAIQGQYNEKLFF. DNA for the CDR3: TGTGCCATCCAAGGACAGTATAATGAAAAACTGTTTTTT.

CDR3 loop: CASSWGQGTDTQYF. In DNA, the CDR3 is TGTGCCAGCAGCTGGGGACAGGGCACAGATACGCAGTATTTT. This rearrangement joins TRBV11-2 to TRBJ2-3; TRBD1 matches 8 bases. The CDR3 loop spans 14 amino acids. With V trimmed by 4 bases and J by 1 base, 1 base remained unmatched. Germline lookup yields CDR1 SGHAT and CDR2 FQNNGV.